This T cell receptor beta chain was captured by sequencing in a study of response to subunit inactivated influenza vaccine. Study results and limitations: The authors suggested that every seasonal influenza vaccination recruits few new T cells.

MiXCR, applied by TCRdb to the RT-PCR reads, yields one record per CDR3 protein. In the table there are about 240,000 distinct CDR3 sequences, 9% to 15% of which are singletons. From germline, CDR1 is DFQATT and CDR2 SNEGSKA (reference sequence). Trimming cost V 6 bases and J 2 bases, with 13 bases left between them. The length of the CDR3 is 13 residues. This clonotype was counted between two and nine times. Its antigen remains unidentified. The chain uses TRBV20-1 and TRBJ1-2, with TRBD1 as a possible D gene (5 bases). The receptor's source is a man in his fifties who received an inactivated influenza vaccine. Here the sequenced sample was non-naive T cells sorted from PBMCs, taken 14 to 15 days before vaccination. The CDR3 loop reads CSAAGRGNYGYTF. The CDR3 region has the DNA TGCAGTGCCGCGGGACGGGGAAACTATGGCTACACCTTC.